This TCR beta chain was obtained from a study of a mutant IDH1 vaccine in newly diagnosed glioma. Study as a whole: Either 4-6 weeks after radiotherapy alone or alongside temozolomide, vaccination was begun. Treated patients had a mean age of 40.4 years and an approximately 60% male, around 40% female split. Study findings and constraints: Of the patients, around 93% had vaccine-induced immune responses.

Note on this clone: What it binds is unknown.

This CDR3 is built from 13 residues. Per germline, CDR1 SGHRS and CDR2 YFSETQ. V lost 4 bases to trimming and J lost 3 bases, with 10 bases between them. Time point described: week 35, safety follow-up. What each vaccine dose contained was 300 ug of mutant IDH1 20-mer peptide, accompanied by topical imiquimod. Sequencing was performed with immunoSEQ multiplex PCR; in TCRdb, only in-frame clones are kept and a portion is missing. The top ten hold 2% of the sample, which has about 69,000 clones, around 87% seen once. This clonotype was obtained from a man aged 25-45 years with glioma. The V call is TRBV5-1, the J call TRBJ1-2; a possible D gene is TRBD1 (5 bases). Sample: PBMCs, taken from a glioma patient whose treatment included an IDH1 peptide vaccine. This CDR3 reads CASSQGLHYGYTF. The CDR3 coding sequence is TGCGCCAGCAGCCAGGGCCTTCACTATGGCTACACCTTC.